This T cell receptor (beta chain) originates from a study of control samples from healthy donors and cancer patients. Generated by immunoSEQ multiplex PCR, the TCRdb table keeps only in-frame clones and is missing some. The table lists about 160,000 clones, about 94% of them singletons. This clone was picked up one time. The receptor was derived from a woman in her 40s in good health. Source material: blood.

CDR3 in DNA: TGTGCCAGCAGCTTAGGCTGGGGGACTTTCTTT. As protein: CASSLGWGTFF. This chain links TRBV7-9 with TRBJ1-1, with a weak D call TRBD1 (5 bases). Germline CDR1 is SEHNR and CDR2 is FQNEAQ (reference sequence). V lost 1 base and J lost 12, with 9 bases in between. CDR3 length equals 11 residues.